This T cell receptor (beta chain) stems from a study of shared clonotypes between healthy human individuals. The CDR3 consists of 14 residues. Germline loops: CDR1 MDHEN, CDR2 SYDVKM. The trim removed 2 bases at V and 3 bases at J, leaving 3 bases unmatched. This clone was detected once. Profiling relied on immunoSEQ multiplex PCR, and the TCRdb table lists in-frame clones only, not all of them. This repertoire shows fewer than 600,000 clones, around 77% found once; its top ten account for approximately 12%. What was sequenced was PBMCs. The sequence derives from a woman aged 40 to 50 in good health. Some clones in this sample may be carry-over from other donors' samples. This chain uses TRBV28 with TRBJ1-1; 7 positions match TRBD1. Here the CDR3 reads CASSLRRGHTEAFF. Here the CDR3 DNA reads TGTGCCAGCAGTTTAAGGAGGGGGCACACTGAAGCTTTCTTT.